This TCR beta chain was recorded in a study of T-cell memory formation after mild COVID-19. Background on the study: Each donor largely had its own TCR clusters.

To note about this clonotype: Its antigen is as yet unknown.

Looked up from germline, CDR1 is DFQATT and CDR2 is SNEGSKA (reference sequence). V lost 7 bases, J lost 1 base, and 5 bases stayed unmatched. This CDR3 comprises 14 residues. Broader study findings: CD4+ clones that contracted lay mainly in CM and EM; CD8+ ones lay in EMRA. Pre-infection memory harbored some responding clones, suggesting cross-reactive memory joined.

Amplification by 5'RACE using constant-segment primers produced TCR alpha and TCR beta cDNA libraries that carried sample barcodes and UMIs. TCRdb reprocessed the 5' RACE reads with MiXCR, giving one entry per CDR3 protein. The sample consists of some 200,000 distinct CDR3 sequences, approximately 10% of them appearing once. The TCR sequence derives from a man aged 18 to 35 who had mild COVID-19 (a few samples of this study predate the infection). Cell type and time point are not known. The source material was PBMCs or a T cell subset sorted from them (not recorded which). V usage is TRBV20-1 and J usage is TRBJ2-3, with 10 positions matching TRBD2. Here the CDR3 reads CSGSGGAGTDTQYF. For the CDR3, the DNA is TGCAGTGGAAGCGGGGGGGCTGGCACAGATACGCAGTATTTT.